This T cell receptor (beta chain) was sequenced in a study of human T cells and chemical hapten exposure. What the library attached to individual cDNA molecules were unique molecular identifiers. TCRdb re-called the 5' RACE reads with MiXCR, one entry per CDR3 protein. The data contain tens of thousands of distinct CDR3 sequences, roughly 8% of them singletons. The germline gives CDR1 MNHNS, CDR2 SASEGT. Trimming pared 1 base from V and 2 bases from J, leaving 11 bases between. The CDR3 sequence is 15 residues long. Whole blood, unfractionated, served as the material for total RNA extraction. This clonotype has more than one count but fewer than ten.

This clonotype originated in a male donor in good health. This chain connects TRBV6-1 to TRBJ2-5; D tentatively fits TRBD1 or TRBD2 (5 bases each). The CDR3 bases are TGTGCCAGCAGTGAAGGGCCGGGGCGGCAAGAGACCCAGTACTTC. Protein sequence: CASSEGPGRQETQYF.